This T cell receptor (beta chain) is from a study of blood T cell repertoires in COVID-19. At the level of the study: COVID-19 samples, acute and convalescent, were from the United States, Italy and Spain. T cells, B-cell-depleted T cells, or PBMCs supplied cDNA or gDNA.

Authors' processing steps: Amplification of reference gene primers was used by the study to estimate nucleated cell counts. The data were produced by immunoSEQ multiplex PCR, yet TCRdb's version contains in-frame clones alone and is incomplete. The V and J calls and clone size come from that table; D and trimming were worked out from the DNA. The table shows around 280,000 clones, with roughly 80% occurring only once. This clone was seen once. One end of the junction does not line up with germline, which may come from a read error. This CDR3 region has 15 residues. Germline loops: CDR1 LNHDA, CDR2 SQIVND (reference sequence).

Sequencing used peripheral blood. V is TRBV19 and J is TRBJ1-1; 7 positions match TRBD1. The clonotype was recovered from a woman between 45 and 65 years old with active or convalescent COVID-19. CDR3 nucleotides: TGTGCCAGTAGTATAGGGACAGGTGTGAAGACTGAAGCTTTCTTT. Its translation is CASSIGTGVKTEAFF.